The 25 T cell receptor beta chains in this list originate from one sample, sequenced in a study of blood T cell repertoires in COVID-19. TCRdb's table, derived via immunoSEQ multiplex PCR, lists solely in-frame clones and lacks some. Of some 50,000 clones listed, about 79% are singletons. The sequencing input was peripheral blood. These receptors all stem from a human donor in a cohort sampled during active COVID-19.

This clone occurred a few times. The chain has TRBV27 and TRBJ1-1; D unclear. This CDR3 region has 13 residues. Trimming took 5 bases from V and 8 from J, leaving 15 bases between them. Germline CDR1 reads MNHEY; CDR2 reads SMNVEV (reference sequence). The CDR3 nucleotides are TGTGCCAGCAGTCCGTCGTTCCGGGGAGAAGCTTTCTTT. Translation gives CASSPSFRGEAFF.

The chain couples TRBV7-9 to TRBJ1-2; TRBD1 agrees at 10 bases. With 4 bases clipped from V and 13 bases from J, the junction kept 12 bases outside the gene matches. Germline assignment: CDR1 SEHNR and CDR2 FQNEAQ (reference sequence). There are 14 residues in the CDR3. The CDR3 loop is CASSSRDRGMAGTF. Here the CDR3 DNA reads TGTGCCAGCAGCTCCCGGGACAGGGGAATGGCGGGCACCTTC.

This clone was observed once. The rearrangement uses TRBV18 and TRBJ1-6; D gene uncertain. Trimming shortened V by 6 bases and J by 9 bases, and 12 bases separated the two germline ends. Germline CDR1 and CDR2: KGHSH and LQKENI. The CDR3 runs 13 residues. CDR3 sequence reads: CASSRGGISPLHF. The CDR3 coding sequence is TGTGCCAGCTCCCGGGGAGGAATTTCACCCCTCCACTTT.

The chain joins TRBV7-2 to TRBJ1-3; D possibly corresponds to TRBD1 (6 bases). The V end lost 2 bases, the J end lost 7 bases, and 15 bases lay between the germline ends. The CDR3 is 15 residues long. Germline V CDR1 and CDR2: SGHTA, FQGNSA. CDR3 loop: CASSLSPAQGNTIYF. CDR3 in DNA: TGTGCCAGCAGCTTATCTCCGGCCCAGGGGAACACCATATATTTT.

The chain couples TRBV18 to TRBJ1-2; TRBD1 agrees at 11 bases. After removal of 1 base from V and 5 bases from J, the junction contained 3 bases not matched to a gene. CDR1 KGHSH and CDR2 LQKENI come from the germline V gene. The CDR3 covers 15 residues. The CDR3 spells CASSPLGQGEYGYTF. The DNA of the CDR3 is TGTGCCAGCTCACCACTGGGACAGGGGGAGTATGGCTACACCTTC.

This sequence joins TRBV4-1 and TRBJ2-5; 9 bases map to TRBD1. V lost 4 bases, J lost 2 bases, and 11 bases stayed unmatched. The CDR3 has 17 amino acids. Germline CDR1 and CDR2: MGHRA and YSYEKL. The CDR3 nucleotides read TGCGCCAGCAGCCCATACCCGGGACAGGGCCCGCAAGAGACCCAGTACTTC. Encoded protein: CASSPYPGQGPQETQYF.

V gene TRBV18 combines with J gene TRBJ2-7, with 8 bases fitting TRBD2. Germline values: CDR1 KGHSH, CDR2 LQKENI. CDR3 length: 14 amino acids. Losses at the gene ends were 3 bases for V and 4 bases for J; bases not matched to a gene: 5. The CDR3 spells CASSPLREGYEQYF. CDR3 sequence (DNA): TGTGCCAGCTCACCCCTCCGGGAGGGGTACGAGCAGTACTTC.

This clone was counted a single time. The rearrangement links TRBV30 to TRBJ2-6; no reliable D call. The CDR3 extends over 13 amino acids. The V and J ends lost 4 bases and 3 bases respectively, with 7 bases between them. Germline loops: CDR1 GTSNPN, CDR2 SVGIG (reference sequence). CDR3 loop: CAWKRYGANVLTF. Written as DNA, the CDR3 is TGTGCCTGGAAGCGTTATGGGGCCAACGTCCTGACTTTC.

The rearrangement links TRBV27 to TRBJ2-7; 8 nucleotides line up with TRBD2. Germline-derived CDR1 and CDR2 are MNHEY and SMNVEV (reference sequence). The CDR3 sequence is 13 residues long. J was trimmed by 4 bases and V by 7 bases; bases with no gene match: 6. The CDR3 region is CASTGGVLYEQYF. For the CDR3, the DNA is TGTGCCAGCACCGGGGGGGTACTATACGAGCAGTACTTC.

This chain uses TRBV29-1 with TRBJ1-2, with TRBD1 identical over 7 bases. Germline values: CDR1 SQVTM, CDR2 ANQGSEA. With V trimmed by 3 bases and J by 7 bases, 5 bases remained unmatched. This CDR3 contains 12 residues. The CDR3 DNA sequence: TGCAGCGTTGAGAGGACAGGAACTGGCTACACCTTC. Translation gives CSVERTGTGYTF.

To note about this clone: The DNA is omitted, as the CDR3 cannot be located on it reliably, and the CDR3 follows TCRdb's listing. The CDR3 loop is CASSFGQGAVSFF. V usage is TRBV7-9 and J usage is TRBJ1-1; the D call in the table, TRBD1, was not verified against the DNA. Germline-derived CDR1 and CDR2 are SEHNR and FQNEAQ (reference sequence). Including both end residues, the CDR3 is 13 amino acids long.

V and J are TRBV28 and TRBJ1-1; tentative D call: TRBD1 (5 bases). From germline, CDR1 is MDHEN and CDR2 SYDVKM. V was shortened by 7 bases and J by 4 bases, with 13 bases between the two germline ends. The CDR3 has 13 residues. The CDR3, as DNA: TGTGCCAGCACCCTGGGAGGGGTCACTGAAGCTTTCTTT. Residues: CASTLGGVTEAFF.

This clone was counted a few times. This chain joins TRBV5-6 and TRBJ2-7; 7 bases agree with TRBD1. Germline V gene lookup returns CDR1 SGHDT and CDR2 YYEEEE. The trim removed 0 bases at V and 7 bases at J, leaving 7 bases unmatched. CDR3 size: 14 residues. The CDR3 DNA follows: TGTGCCAGCAGCTTGGGCCAGGGGGTCCGAGAGCAGTACTTC. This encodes CASSLGQGVREQYF.

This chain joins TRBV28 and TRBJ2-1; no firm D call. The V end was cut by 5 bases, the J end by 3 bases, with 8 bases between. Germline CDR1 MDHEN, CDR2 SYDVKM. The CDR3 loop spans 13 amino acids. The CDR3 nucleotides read TGTGCCAGCAGTCCCACTGGCTACAATGAGCAGTTCTTC. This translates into CASSPTGYNEQFF.

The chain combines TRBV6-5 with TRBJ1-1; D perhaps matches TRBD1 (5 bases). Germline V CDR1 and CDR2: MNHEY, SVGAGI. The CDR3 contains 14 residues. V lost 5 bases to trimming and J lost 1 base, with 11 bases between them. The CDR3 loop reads CASSTGLGNTEAFF. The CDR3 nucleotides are TGTGCCAGCAGTACAGGCCTGGGGAACACTGAAGCTTTCTTT.

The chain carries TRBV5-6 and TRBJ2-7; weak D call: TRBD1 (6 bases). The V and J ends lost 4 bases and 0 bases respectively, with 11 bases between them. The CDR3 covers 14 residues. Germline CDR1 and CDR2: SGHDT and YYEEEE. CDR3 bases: TGTGCCAGCAGCCCCCAGGGGAGCTCCTACGAGCAGTACTTC. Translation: CASSPQGSSYEQYF.

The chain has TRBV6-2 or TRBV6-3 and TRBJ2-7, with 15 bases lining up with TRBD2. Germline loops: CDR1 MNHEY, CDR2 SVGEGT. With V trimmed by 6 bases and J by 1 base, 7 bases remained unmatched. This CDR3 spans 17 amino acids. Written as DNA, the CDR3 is TGTGCCAGCAGCCAACCCGGGACTAGCGGGAGGTCCTACGAGCAGTACTTC. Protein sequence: CASSQPGTSGRSYEQYF.

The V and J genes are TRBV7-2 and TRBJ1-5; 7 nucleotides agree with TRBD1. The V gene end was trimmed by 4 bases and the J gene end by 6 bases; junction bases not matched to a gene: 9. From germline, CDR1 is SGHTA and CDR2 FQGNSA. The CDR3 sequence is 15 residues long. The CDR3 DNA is TGTGCCAGCAGCTCAGGGGGAAGAGGGCGTCAGCCCCAGCATTTT. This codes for CASSSGGRGRQPQHF.

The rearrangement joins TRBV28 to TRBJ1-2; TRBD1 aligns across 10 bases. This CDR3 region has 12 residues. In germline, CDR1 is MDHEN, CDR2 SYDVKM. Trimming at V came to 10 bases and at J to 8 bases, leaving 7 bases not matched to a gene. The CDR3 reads CATATGGGGYTF. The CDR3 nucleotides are TGTGCCACTGCGACAGGGGGCGGGGGCTACACCTTC.

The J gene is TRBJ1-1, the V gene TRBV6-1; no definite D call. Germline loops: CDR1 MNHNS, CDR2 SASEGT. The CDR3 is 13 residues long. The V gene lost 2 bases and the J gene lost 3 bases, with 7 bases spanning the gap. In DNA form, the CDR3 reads TGTGCCAGCAGTGAAAGGCGGGACACTGAAGCTTTCTTT. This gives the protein CASSERRDTEAFF.

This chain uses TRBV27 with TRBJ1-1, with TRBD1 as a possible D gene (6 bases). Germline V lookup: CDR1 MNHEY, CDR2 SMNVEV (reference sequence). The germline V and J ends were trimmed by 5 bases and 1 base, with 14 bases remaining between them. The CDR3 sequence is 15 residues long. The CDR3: CASSQNRVTNTEAFF. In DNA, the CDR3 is TGTGCCAGCAGTCAAAACAGGGTAACGAACACTGAAGCTTTCTTT.

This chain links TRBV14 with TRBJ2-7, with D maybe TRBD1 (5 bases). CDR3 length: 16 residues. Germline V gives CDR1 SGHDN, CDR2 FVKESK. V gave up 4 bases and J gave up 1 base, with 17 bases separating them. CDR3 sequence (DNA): TGTGCCAGCAGCCCCTACCGTGGGGCCTATTCCTACGAGCAGTACTTC. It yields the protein CASSPYRGAYSYEQYF.

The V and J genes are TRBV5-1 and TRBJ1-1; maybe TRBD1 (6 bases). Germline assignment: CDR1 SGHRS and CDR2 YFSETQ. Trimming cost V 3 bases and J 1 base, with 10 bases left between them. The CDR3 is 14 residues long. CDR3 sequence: CASSWGTRNTEAFF. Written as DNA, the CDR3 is TGCGCCAGCAGCTGGGGGACAAGGAACACTGAAGCTTTCTTT.

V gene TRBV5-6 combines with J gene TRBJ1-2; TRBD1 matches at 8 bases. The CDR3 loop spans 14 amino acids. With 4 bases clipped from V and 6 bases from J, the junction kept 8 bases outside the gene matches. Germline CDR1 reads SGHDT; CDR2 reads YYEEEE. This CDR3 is CASSPLVQGDGYTF. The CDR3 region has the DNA TGTGCCAGCAGCCCTTTGGTACAGGGGGATGGCTACACCTTC.

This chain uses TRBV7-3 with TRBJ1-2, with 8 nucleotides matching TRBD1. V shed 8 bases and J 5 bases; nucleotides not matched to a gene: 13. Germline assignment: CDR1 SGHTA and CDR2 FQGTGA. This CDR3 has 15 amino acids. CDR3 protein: CASGRDGQGGYGYTF. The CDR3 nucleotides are TGTGCCAGCGGACGAGATGGACAGGGAGGATATGGCTACACCTTC.